This T cell receptor beta chain comes out of a study of cytomegalovirus exposure and HLA in healthy donors. The data were produced by immunoSEQ multiplex PCR, yet TCRdb's version contains in-frame clones alone and is incomplete. The sample lists some 150,000 clones, 80% to 90% occurring once. The donors were part of the validation cohort, which consisted of approximately 110 subjects and was separate from the first cohort of several hundred subjects. CDR3 length equals 16 residues. In germline, CDR1 is SGDLS, CDR2 YYNGEE. Trimming took 0 bases from V and 3 from J; bases not matched to a gene: 7. The sequence came from a woman aged 25 to 45 in good health and CMV-seropositive. Sequences were obtained from PBMCs. The chain employs TRBV9 and TRBJ2-3; 7 nucleotides align to TRBD2. As DNA, the CDR3 is TGTGCCAGCAGCGTAGAAGGCGGGAGTAGTACAGATACGCAGTATTTT. Translation gives CASSVEGGSSTDTQYF.